This TCR beta chain was observed in a study of glioma-infiltrating T cells after dendritic cell vaccination. The PCR used 60 V beta and 13 J beta primers. Clones were read by immunoSEQ multiplex PCR, and TCRdb kept only the in-frame ones, dropping some. This table has 99,000 or so clones, approximately 80% appearing once. Time point noted: after dendritic cell vaccination, including at tumor progression/relapse. The source was blood, collected after dendritic cell vaccination. The TCR originated in a human donor with glioblastoma.

The CDR3, as DNA: TGTGCCAGCAGTGAAAGGGGTAGGGGCTACACCTTC. It yields the protein CASSERGRGYTF. V is TRBV6-1 and J is TRBJ1-2; D might be TRBD1 (5 bases). V gave up 2 bases and J gave up 8 bases, with 9 bases separating them. The germline gives CDR1 MNHNS, CDR2 SASEGT. The CDR3 spans 12 residues.